A selection of T cell receptor beta chains follows, all from one sample in a study of T cell changes during pregnancy in multiple sclerosis. Repertoires were generated with immunoSEQ multiplex PCR, while TCRdb's copy carries only in-frame clones and drops some. In the table there are fewer than 65,000 clones, around 90% of which are singletons. The material was CD4+ T cells from peripheral blood mononuclear cells, obtained after pregnancy. The receptor source for this set is a female donor with multiple sclerosis, enrolled in a pregnancy study. Each CDR3 is given with its conserved first and last residue. The D gene is left open where the match is weak. The size field is filled for only some rows; it gives once, few, many or a size class.

CDR3 DNA: TGTGCCAGCACCACCTCCCCCCAGGCCGGGGAGCTGTTTTTT
CDR3 protein: CASTTSPQAGELFF
V gene: TRBV6-6
D gene: NA
clone size: NA
J gene: TRBJ2-2

CDR3 DNA: TGTGCCAGCAGCGTAGTGGGGTTCGGGGAAGAACAAGAGACCCAGTACTTC
CDR3 protein: CASSVVGFGEEQETQYF
V gene: TRBV9
D gene: NA
clone size: NA
J gene: TRBJ2-5

CDR3 DNA: TGTGCCAGCAGCTTAGTAGCGGGAGCTCCCGATACGCAGTATTTT
CDR3 protein: CASSLVAGAPDTQYF
V gene: TRBV7-8
D gene: TRBD2
clone size: NA
J gene: TRBJ2-3

CDR3 DNA: TGTGCCAGCATGGGGACAGGGGTGAATGAGGGCTACACCTTC
CDR3 protein: CASMGTGVNEGYTF
V gene: TRBV6-4
D gene: TRBD1
clone size: NA
J gene: TRBJ1-2

CDR3 DNA: TGTGCCAGCAGCCCGGGAATCGGGCGAAACACTGAAGCTTTCTTT
CDR3 protein: CASSPGIGRNTEAFF
V gene: TRBV7-2
D gene: NA
clone size: NA
J gene: TRBJ1-1

CDR3 DNA: TGCGCCACCTCCGGGGGGTTATTACCCGGACAAGAGACCCAGTACTTC
CDR3 protein: CATSGGLLPGQETQYF
V gene: TRBV5-1
D gene: TRBD2
clone size: NA
J gene: TRBJ2-5

CDR3 DNA: TGTGCCAGCAGCCGTTTATTCGGGGAGACCCAGTACTTC
CDR3 protein: CASSRLFGETQYF
V gene: TRBV4-2
D gene: NA
clone size: once
J gene: TRBJ2-5

CDR3 DNA: TGTGCCAGTAGTATCAGACTAGCGGGAGGGCCATTGGAAGAGACCCAGTACTTC
CDR3 protein: CASSIRLAGGPLEETQYF
V gene: TRBV19
D gene: TRBD2
clone size: NA
J gene: TRBJ2-5

CDR3 DNA: TGTGCCAGTAGTATGGTTAGCGGAGGGTCCTACGAGCAGTACTTC
CDR3 protein: CASSMVSGGSYEQYF
V gene: TRBV19
D gene: NA
clone size: NA
J gene: TRBJ2-7

CDR3 DNA: TGTGCCAGCAGCTTGGTAGCGGGAGTCCCCTACAATGAGCAGTTCTTC
CDR3 protein: CASSLVAGVPYNEQFF
V gene: TRBV7-7
D gene: TRBD2
clone size: NA
J gene: TRBJ2-1

CDR3 DNA: TGTGCCAGCTCACCGCCTCGGGAATTGAACACTGAAGCTTTCTTT
CDR3 protein: CASSPPRELNTEAFF
V gene: TRBV18
D gene: NA
clone size: NA
J gene: TRBJ1-1

CDR3 DNA: TGTGCCAGTAGTGGTACAAGACAGTTCGTCGATGAGCAGTTCTTC
CDR3 protein: CASSGTRQFVDEQFF
V gene: TRBV19
D gene: NA
clone size: NA
J gene: TRBJ2-1

CDR3 DNA: TGTGCCAGCAGCTTAGACCGGGCGACAGACGAGCAGTTCTTC
CDR3 protein: CASSLDRATDEQFF
V gene: TRBV7-2
D gene: NA
clone size: NA
J gene: TRBJ2-1

CDR3 DNA: TGTGCCAGCAGAGATGGAGGTTACTCTGGAAACACCATATATTTT
CDR3 protein: CASRDGGYSGNTIYF
V gene: TRBV6-1
D gene: NA
clone size: NA
J gene: TRBJ1-3

CDR3 DNA: TGTGCCAGCTCACCGACCACCGGGACAGACTACGAGCAGTACTTC
CDR3 protein: CASSPTTGTDYEQYF
V gene: TRBV18
D gene: TRBD1
clone size: once
J gene: TRBJ2-7

CDR3 DNA: TGTGCCAGCAGCTCGGCCGGGACTAGCGGGAGGGTGAAGCAGTTCTTC
CDR3 protein: CASSSAGTSGRVKQFF
V gene: TRBV11-3
D gene: TRBD2
clone size: NA
J gene: TRBJ2-1

CDR3 DNA: TGTGCCAGCAGCTTCGGTGGACAGAGCTCTGGAAACACCATATATTTT
CDR3 protein: CASSFGGQSSGNTIYF
V gene: TRBV7-9
D gene: NA
clone size: NA
J gene: TRBJ1-3

CDR3 DNA: TGTGCCAGCAGTATATTGAGGGACAGCCACTCCTACAATGAGCAGTTCTTC
CDR3 protein: CASSILRDSHSYNEQFF
V gene: TRBV28
D gene: TRBD1
clone size: NA
J gene: TRBJ2-1

CDR3 DNA: TGTGCCAGCAGTCCACACCTACTTGGGACTAGCATTACCGGGGAGCTGTTTTTT
CDR3 protein: CASSPHLLGTSITGELFF
V gene: TRBV7-7
D gene: TRBD2
clone size: NA
J gene: TRBJ2-2

CDR3 DNA: TGTGCCAGCAGCTCCAGAGCGGGAGCAGTGGAGGAGACCCAGTACTTC
CDR3 protein: CASSSRAGAVEETQYF
V gene: TRBV5-5
D gene: TRBD2
clone size: NA
J gene: TRBJ2-5

CDR3 DNA: TGCGCCAGCAGCCAAGAATCAGGGGATTCATTCTATGGCTACACCTTC
CDR3 protein: CASSQESGDSFYGYTF
V gene: TRBV4-3
D gene: NA
clone size: NA
J gene: TRBJ1-2

CDR3 DNA: TGTGCCAGCAGGCGACAGGGGTCGGGAGAAAAACTGTTTTTT
CDR3 protein: CASRRQGSGEKLFF
V gene: TRBV27
D gene: TRBD1
clone size: NA
J gene: TRBJ1-4

CDR3 DNA: TGTGCCAGCAGCTTGGATGGTGGGACATCCATTACTGAAGCTTTCTTT
CDR3 protein: CASSLDGGTSITEAFF
V gene: TRBV5-6
D gene: NA
clone size: NA
J gene: TRBJ1-1

CDR3 DNA: TGTGCCAGCAGCTTGGCCGGGGGAAATCAGCCCCAGCATTTT
CDR3 protein: CASSLAGGNQPQHF
V gene: TRBV5-6
D gene: NA
clone size: once
J gene: TRBJ1-5

CDR3 DNA: TGTGCCAGCAGCCTTAGCGGGAGGGTAGCCTACGAGCAGTACTTC
CDR3 protein: CASSLSGRVAYEQYF
V gene: TRBV7-2
D gene: TRBD2
clone size: NA
J gene: TRBJ2-7

CDR3 DNA: TGTGCCACCACTCACTGGGTCGGGACAGGCTATAGCAATCAGCCCCAGCATTTT
CDR3 protein: CATTHWVGTGYSNQPQHF
V gene: TRBV15
D gene: TRBD1
clone size: NA
J gene: TRBJ1-5

CDR3 DNA: TGCGCCAGCAGCTTGATTAATTACCAAGAGACCCAGTACTTC
CDR3 protein: CASSLINYQETQYF
V gene: TRBV5-1
D gene: NA
clone size: NA
J gene: TRBJ2-5

CDR3 DNA: TGCGCCAGCAGTAGGGGCGGTGGCTACACCTTC
CDR3 protein: CASSRGGGYTF
V gene: TRBV5-1
D gene: NA
clone size: once
J gene: TRBJ1-2

CDR3 DNA: TGTGCCAGCTCACCAGGGACAGCTTCCTACGAGCAGTACTTC
CDR3 protein: CASSPGTASYEQYF
V gene: TRBV18
D gene: TRBD1
clone size: NA
J gene: TRBJ2-7

CDR3 DNA: TGTGCCAGCACCGACTCGTACGAGCAGTACTTC
CDR3 protein: CASTDSYEQYF
V gene: TRBV6-5
D gene: NA
clone size: NA
J gene: TRBJ2-7

CDR3 DNA: TGTGCCATCAGTGCACAGGGCGCAACTAATGAAAAACTGTTTTTT
CDR3 protein: CAISAQGATNEKLFF
V gene: TRBV10-3
D gene: NA
clone size: NA
J gene: TRBJ1-4

CDR3 DNA: TGTGCCAGTAGCACTCGATCAGACGGACAGGGGGCTTTCTTT
CDR3 protein: CASSTRSDGQGAFF
V gene: TRBV19
D gene: TRBD1
clone size: NA
J gene: TRBJ1-1

CDR3 DNA: TGTGCCAGCAGCCAAGATGGCCTAGCGGGAGCGCAATCAATCTACAATGAGCAGTTCTTC
CDR3 protein: CASSQDGLAGAQSIYNEQFF
V gene: TRBV4-2
D gene: TRBD2
clone size: NA
J gene: TRBJ2-1

CDR3 DNA: TGTGCCAGCAGCCAAGATCGGGCAGGGGTATGGGGGGCCAACGTCCTGACTTTC
CDR3 protein: CASSQDRAGVWGANVLTF
V gene: TRBV4-2
D gene: NA
clone size: NA
J gene: TRBJ2-6

CDR3 DNA: TGTGCCAGCAGTGATATTTCGGGGGGCTTCAATCAGCCCCAGCATTTT
CDR3 protein: CASSDISGGFNQPQHF
V gene: TRBV6-1
D gene: NA
clone size: few
J gene: TRBJ1-5

CDR3 DNA: TGTGCCAGCAGCTTGAGTACTTCGGGGTACTACAATGAGCAGTTCTTC
CDR3 protein: CASSLSTSGYYNEQFF
V gene: TRBV5-8
D gene: NA
clone size: NA
J gene: TRBJ2-1

CDR3 DNA: TGTGCCAGCAGCTTAGCGATAAGCGCAGATACGCAGTATTTT
CDR3 protein: CASSLAISADTQYF
V gene: TRBV7-2
D gene: NA
clone size: NA
J gene: TRBJ2-3

CDR3 DNA: TGTGCCAGCAGTTACTCGAACCTAGGGGACTACGAGCAGTACTTC
CDR3 protein: CASSYSNLGDYEQYF
V gene: TRBV6-5
D gene: NA
clone size: NA
J gene: TRBJ2-7

CDR3 DNA: TGTGCCTGGAGTGGAGGAGGGCGAACTGAAGCTTTCTTT
CDR3 protein: CAWSGGGRTEAFF
V gene: TRBV30
D gene: NA
clone size: few
J gene: TRBJ1-1